This T cell receptor (beta chain) was captured in a study of regulatory T cells in long-lasting Graves disease. Germline CDR1 DFQATT, CDR2 SNEGSKA (reference sequence). The CDR3 sequence is 16 residues long. V was clipped by 0 bases and J by 4 bases; unmatched bases: 6. Sample time point: newly diagnosed GD, antithyroid drugs for less than 3 months. PBMC-extracted RNA yielded the TCR library. It was an endocrinology department in Xi'an, China, that provided the patients. Both iRepertoire HTBI primers and Arm-PCR of CDR3 regions were used to build the TCR beta libraries. One entry per CDR3 protein, called by TCRdb with MiXCR from the multiplex PCR reads. The profile shows some 400,000 distinct CDR3 sequences, 14% to 15% of them singletons. This clonotype was detected ten times or more. These sequences were also reported in another study, on T cells in Graves' hyperthyroidism and ophthalmopathy. From that second work: Ophthalmopathy, which appeared later, was predicted by the model a median approximately 6.7 months before onset.

This chain links TRBV20-1 with TRBJ2-7, with 13 bases identical to TRBD2. The source was peripheral blood mononuclear cells (PBMCs), collected at new diagnosis, from a patient treated with antithyroid drugs. The sequence derives from a woman aged 25 to 45 with Graves disease. The CDR3 DNA reads TGCAGTGCTAGAGATGTTTTGACTAGCGGGAGGTACGAGCAGTACTTC. This gives the protein CSARDVLTSGRYEQYF.